The clone carrying this T cell receptor (beta chain) was seen ten or more times. Its antigen is as yet unknown. Trimming stripped 8 bases from V and 4 bases from J, with 15 bases between. The CDR3 spans 14 residues. The entry originates in a study of identical twins. General study points: Because invariant MAIT and iNKT cells could be present, zero-insertion analyses could be partly confounded. Surplus twin overlap in beta out-of-frame sequences was less pronounced.

One entry per CDR3 protein results from TCRdb running MiXCR on the 5' RACE reads. This table holds 150,000 or so distinct CDR3 sequences, around 3.5% found once. Each donor was a healthy Caucasian. This chain links TRBV12-3 or TRBV12-4 with TRBJ1-5; a weak D match, TRBD1 (6 bases). Sample: memory T cells sorted from blood. The receptor's source is a man younger than 35 in good health. CDR3 protein: CASGQQGGNQPQHF. In DNA, the CDR3 is TGTGCCAGCGGACAACAGGGTGGAAATCAGCCCCAGCATTTT.